These 4 T cell receptor beta chains came from one sample sequenced in a study of blood T cell repertoires in COVID-19. Data came from immunoSEQ multiplex PCR; TCRdb stores just in-frame clones and leaves some out. In the table there are 150,000 to 200,000 clones, approximately 82% of which are singletons. Sequences were obtained from peripheral blood. The receptors were gathered from a woman aged 80 or over with acute or convalescent COVID-19.

The genes are TRBV5-4 and TRBJ2-3, with D possibly TRBD2 on 5 matching bases. V was clipped by 3 bases and J by 5 bases, with 16 bases between them. The CDR3 has 15 amino acids. Germline lookup yields CDR1 SGHNT and CDR2 YYREEE (reference sequence). The DNA of the CDR3 is TGTGCCAGCAGCTGGACTCCTAGTACGGTAGATACGCAGTATTTT. As protein: CASSWTPSTVDTQYF.

This chain links TRBV15 with TRBJ1-3; 8 positions agree with TRBD1. Trimming cost V 1 base and J 0 bases; bases outside gene matches: 2. The CDR3 has 16 residues. Per the germline V gene, CDR1 is LNHNV and CDR2 is YYDKDF (reference sequence). CDR3 residues: CATSRGGQGSGNTIYF. The CDR3 DNA sequence: TGTGCCACCAGCAGAGGAGGACAGGGCTCTGGAAACACCATATATTTT.

This sequence joins TRBV29-1 and TRBJ2-2; perhaps TRBD1 as D (6 bases). V lost 8 bases to trimming and J lost 5 bases, with 15 bases between them. This CDR3 is 13 amino acids long. CDR1 and CDR2 from the germline V gene are SQVTM and ANQGSEA. For the CDR3, the DNA is TGCAGCTGCACAGGGCTCGGGACCGGGGAGCTGTTTTTT. It encodes CSCTGLGTGELFF.

The chain links TRBV5-6 to TRBJ1-2, with D possibly TRBD1 on 5 matching bases. The germline CDR1 and CDR2 sequences are SGHDT and YYEEEE. Trimming shortened V by 3 bases and J by 11 bases, and 17 bases separated the two germline ends. This CDR3 contains 13 residues. CDR3 nucleotides: TGTGCCAGCAGCTGGGGCCCGGGAGAAGGGTACACCTTC. Translated: CASSWGPGEGYTF.